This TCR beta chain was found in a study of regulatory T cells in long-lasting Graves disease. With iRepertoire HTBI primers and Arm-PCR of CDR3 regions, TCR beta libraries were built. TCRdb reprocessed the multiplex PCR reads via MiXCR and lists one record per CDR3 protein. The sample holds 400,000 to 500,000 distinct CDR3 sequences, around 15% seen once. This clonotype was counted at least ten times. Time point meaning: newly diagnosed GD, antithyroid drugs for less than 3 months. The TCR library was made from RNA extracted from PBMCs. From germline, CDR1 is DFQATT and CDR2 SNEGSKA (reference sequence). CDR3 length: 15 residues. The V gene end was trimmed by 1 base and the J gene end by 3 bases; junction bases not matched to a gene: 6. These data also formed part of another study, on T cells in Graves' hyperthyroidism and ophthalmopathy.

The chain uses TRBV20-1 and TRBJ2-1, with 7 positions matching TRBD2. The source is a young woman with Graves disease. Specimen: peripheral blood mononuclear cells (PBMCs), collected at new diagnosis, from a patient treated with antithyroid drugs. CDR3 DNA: TGCAGTGCTAGAGGGCGCGGGAGTAACTACAATGAGCAGTTCTTC. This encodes CSARGRGSNYNEQFF.